This T cell receptor beta chain was retrieved from a study of beta chain features in type 1 diabetes. The investigators reverse transcribed all of the isolated RNA, so they sequenced expressed TCRB transcripts. Assay used: immunoSEQ multiplex PCR; TCRdb lists only in-frame clones, some missing. The sample holds roughly 300,000 clones; 14% are singletons and the top ten take about 6.6%. V gave up 3 bases and J gave up 8 bases, with 16 bases separating them. The CDR3 runs 14 residues. Germline values: CDR1 SEHNR, CDR2 FQNEAQ (reference sequence). The sample was central memory CD4+ T cells from blood. The TCR originated in a man younger than 45 in good health. The chain links TRBV7-9 to TRBJ1-2, with TRBD1 as a possible D gene (6 bases). CDR3 sequence (DNA): TGTGCCAGCAGCTTTAACAGGGCTTCGGACGGCTACACCTTC. Translating it yields CASSFNRASDGYTF.